This TCR beta chain originates from a study of T cells in severe cutaneous drug reactions. The donors had carbamazepine-induced Stevens-Johnson syndrome or toxic epidermal necrolysis. The iRepertoire multiplex PCR system with TCR subtype-specific primers built both bulk and single-cell libraries. From the multiplex PCR reads, TCRdb lists one entry per CDR3 protein and no DNA. Found here are over 2,000 distinct CDR3 sequences; the top ten clones hold 15% to 20%. The specimen sequenced was PBMCs. The TCR sequence derives from a human donor with Stevens-Johnson syndrome, a severe cutaneous drug reaction.

The CDR3 loop is CASSEWGGGSDSPLHF. The chain is built from TRBV25-1 and TRBJ1-6. The V gene's germline CDR1 is MGHDK and CDR2 SYGVNS. This CDR3 comprises 16 residues.